Below are 21 T cell receptor beta chains sequenced from a single sample in a study of blood T cell repertoires in COVID-19. TCRdb's copy holds only in-frame clones and misses some; the assay was immunoSEQ multiplex PCR. The sample consists of 350,000 to 500,000 clones, roughly 90% of them appearing once. Source material: PBMCs or T cells enriched from blood (not recorded which). The receptors here all came from a woman younger than 30 who had been exposed to COVID-19.

The gene calls are TRBV28 and TRBJ1-2, with 9 bases that match TRBD1. Germline V gives CDR1 MDHEN, CDR2 SYDVKM. The V gene end was trimmed by 3 bases and the J gene end by 6 bases; junction bases not matched to a gene: 5. This CDR3 is built from 14 residues. CDR3 nucleotides: TGTGCCAGCAGTTTGGGACAGGGTAAGGATGGCTACACCTTC. As protein: CASSLGQGKDGYTF.

DNA for the CDR3: TGTGCCAGTAGCTCCCTCGGACTAGCGGGGGACAATGAGCAGTTCTTC. As protein: CASSSLGLAGDNEQFF. V is TRBV19 and J is TRBJ2-1; TRBD2 agrees at 13 bases. V was pared by 6 bases and J by 5 bases, with 7 bases of the junction left unmatched. The CDR3 length is 16 residues. Germline loops: CDR1 LNHDA, CDR2 SQIVND (reference sequence).

The chain employs TRBV7-9 and TRBJ2-1; a possible D gene is TRBD2 (5 bases). Germline V lookup: CDR1 SEHNR, CDR2 FQNEAQ (reference sequence). CDR3 size: 14 residues. The V end was cut by 2 bases, the J end by 3 bases, with 8 bases between. CDR3 loop: CASSLSRDYNEQFF. CDR3 in DNA: TGTGCCAGCAGCTTATCCCGGGACTACAATGAGCAGTTCTTC. The complete variable domain, with remaining parts taken from reference TRBV7-9 and TRBJ2-1, reads DTGVSQNPRHKITKRGQNVTFRCDPISEHNRLYWYRQTLGQGPEFLTYFQNEAQLEKSRLLSDRFSAERPKGSFSTLEIQRTEQGDSAMYLCASSLSRDYNEQFFGPGTRLTVL.

The chain carries TRBV19 and TRBJ2-1; a weak D match, TRBD2 (6 bases). The CDR3 runs 16 residues. V dropped 3 bases and J dropped 9 bases, with 21 bases sitting between them. Germline CDR1 reads LNHDA; CDR2 reads SQIVND (reference sequence). The CDR3 here is CASSIGRTPEGSEQFF. The DNA for the CDR3 is TGTGCCAGTAGTATCGGACGGACACCGGAGGGGAGTGAGCAGTTCTTC. The full variable domain, completed using reference TRBV19 and TRBJ2-1, is DGGITQSPKYLFRKEGQNVTLSCEQNLNHDAMYWYRQDPGQGLRLIYYSQIVNDFQKGDIAEGYSVSREKKESFPLTVTSAQKNPTAFYLCASSIGRTPEGSEQFFGPGTRLTVL.

The CDR3 DNA reads as TGTGCCAGCAGCTCTAGCGGGGGGGCCTACGAGCAGTACTTC. This encodes CASSSSGGAYEQYF. The chain has TRBV7-2 and TRBJ2-7, with 12 bases aligning to TRBD2. Trimming removed 4 bases from V and 2 bases from J; junction bases left unmatched: 0. From germline, CDR1 is SGHTA and CDR2 FQGNSA. CDR3 length: 14 residues.

This clone was seen a single time. The DNA of the CDR3 is TGTGCCAGCTCACCCATTAGCGGGTCGAGCTCCTACGAGCAGTACTTC. Its translation: CASSPISGSSSYEQYF. This rearrangement joins TRBV18 to TRBJ2-7; 7 positions agree with TRBD2. V lost 3 bases and J lost 0; bases outside the gene matches: 8. Germline loops: CDR1 KGHSH, CDR2 LQKENI. This CDR3 region has 16 residues.

This sequence joins TRBV5-1 and TRBJ2-7; D perhaps matches TRBD1 (5 bases). V lost 2 bases and J lost 2, with 14 bases in between. The CDR3 has 15 amino acids. Germline V gives CDR1 SGHRS, CDR2 YFSETQ. The CDR3 sequence is CASSFGRDSTYEQYF. CDR3 in DNA: TGCGCCAGCAGCTTTGGCCGCGACAGCACCTACGAGCAGTACTTC.

This clone showed up just a few times. The rearrangement links TRBV18 to TRBJ1-2, with a possible D match to TRBD1 (6 bases). Trimming pared 6 bases from V and 4 bases from J, leaving 12 bases between. The V gene's germline CDR1 is KGHSH and CDR2 LQKENI. The CDR3 sequence is 13 residues long. The CDR3 region is CASSRQEAYGYTF. CDR3 bases: TGTGCCAGCTCCCGACAGGAAGCCTATGGCTACACCTTC. The complete variable domain, with remaining parts taken from reference TRBV18 and TRBJ1-2, reads NAGVMQNPRHLVRRRGQEARLRCSPMKGHSHVYWYRQLPEEGLKFMVYLQKENIIDESGMPKERFSAEFPKEGPSILRIQQVVRGDSAAYFCASSRQEAYGYTFGSGTRLTVV.

The chain is built from TRBV5-4 and TRBJ2-7; 8 bases fit TRBD2. CDR3 length: 14 amino acids. The germline V gene has CDR1 SGHNT and CDR2 YYREEE (reference sequence). V was clipped by 2 bases and J by 6 bases; unmatched bases: 7. Here the CDR3 reads CASSFWAGGLEQYF. DNA of the CDR3: TGTGCCAGCAGCTTCTGGGCGGGAGGTCTCGAGCAGTACTTC.

V usage is TRBV28 and J usage is TRBJ2-1; 7 positions match TRBD2. The germline gives CDR1 MDHEN, CDR2 SYDVKM. This CDR3 has 15 amino acids. V gave up 2 bases and J gave up 8 bases; unmatched junction bases: 9. Here the CDR3 DNA reads TGTGCCAGCAGTTTAATAGGACTAGTGGTCGATGAGCAGTTCTTC. Its translation is CASSLIGLVVDEQFF.

This sequence joins TRBV6-5 and TRBJ2-7; weak D call: TRBD1 (6 bases). The CDR3 is 16 amino acids. Germline CDR1 and CDR2: MNHEY and SVGAGI. The germline V and J ends were trimmed by 0 bases and 5 bases, with 17 bases remaining between them. CDR3 nucleotides: TGTGCCAGCAGTTACTCTTGGTCAGGGGTGTTGGACGAGCAGTACTTC. Its translation is CASSYSWSGVLDEQYF.

The V call is TRBV2, the J call TRBJ1-1; 8 nucleotides align to TRBD1. V shed 8 bases, J shed 4 bases, and the junction held 6 bases outside the gene matches. Germline V gene lookup returns CDR1 SNHLY and CDR2 FYNNEI. The CDR3 extends over 13 amino acids. The CDR3 here is CASDNRGSTEAFF. In DNA form, the CDR3 reads TGTGCCAGCGATAACAGGGGGAGCACTGAAGCTTTCTTT.

The V and J genes are TRBV10-3 and TRBJ2-7, with TRBD1 identical over 7 bases. The germline gives CDR1 ENHRY, CDR2 SYGVKD. CDR3 length equals 14 residues. V shed 5 bases, J shed 3 bases, and the junction held 7 bases outside the gene matches. The CDR3 protein is CAISRQGVGYEQYF. CDR3 bases: TGTGCCATCAGTAGACAGGGAGTCGGCTACGAGCAGTACTTC.

For the CDR3, the DNA is TGTGCCAGCAGCTCATTTGGGGACAGATTATTCACCGGGGAGCTGTTTTTT. As protein: CASSSFGDRLFTGELFF. The rearrangement joins TRBV11-2 to TRBJ2-2, with 7 positions matching TRBD1. V was clipped by 4 bases and J by 4 bases; unmatched bases: 12. The CDR3 extends over 17 amino acids. Germline CDR1 SGHAT, CDR2 FQNNGV.

This chain connects TRBV29-1 to TRBJ1-2, with D possibly matching TRBD1 (6 bases). Germline V gives CDR1 SQVTM, CDR2 ANQGSEA. V was cut by 1 base and J by 7 bases, with 13 bases left in between. The CDR3 contains 13 residues. The CDR3 nucleotides read TGCAGCGTTGAAGGGCAGGGGAAGGGTGGCTACACCTTC. Encoded protein: CSVEGQGKGGYTF.

This sequence joins TRBV7-9 and TRBJ2-5; TRBD1 aligns across 7 bases. Germline lookup yields CDR1 SEHNR and CDR2 FQNEAQ (reference sequence). The junction had 12 bases not matched to a gene; V was cut back by 7 bases and J by 4 bases. The CDR3 is 15 residues long. CDR3 DNA: TGTGCCAGCACCCGAATAGGGGGCATAGGAGAGACCCAGTACTTC. Protein product: CASTRIGGIGETQYF. Together with reference TRBV7-9 and TRBJ2-5, the CDR3 gives the full variable domain: DTGVSQNPRHKITKRGQNVTFRCDPISEHNRLYWYRQTLGQGPEFLTYFQNEAQLEKSRLLSDRFSAERPKGSFSTLEIQRTEQGDSAMYLCASTRIGGIGETQYFGPGTRLLVL.

This chain joins TRBV6-5 and TRBJ2-7; 8 nucleotides match TRBD2. CDR3 length: 15 residues. Trimming took 2 bases from V and 0 from J; bases not matched to a gene: 3. Germline loops: CDR1 MNHEY, CDR2 SVGAGI. The CDR3 reads CASSYRGGNSYEQYF. In nucleotides, the CDR3 is TGTGCCAGCAGTTACCGGGGGGGAAACTCCTACGAGCAGTACTTC.

Remarks on this clone: A read error may account for a junction end that differs from germline. This chain links TRBV29-1 with TRBJ1-5; tentatively, D is TRBD1 (5 bases). The CDR3 covers 11 residues. Germline values: CDR1 SQVTM, CDR2 ANQGSEA. CDR3 amino acids: CSVEDSGGSTF. The CDR3 DNA reads as TGCAGCGTTGAAGATTCGGGGGGGTCGACTTTT.

This CDR3 is CASSLIIISNTGELFF. CDR3 in DNA: TGTGCCAGCAGCTTAATAATTATTTCGAACACCGGGGAGCTGTTTTTT. The rearrangement links TRBV7-9 to TRBJ2-2; D is ambiguous. The CDR3 is 16 amino acids. Germline V CDR1 and CDR2: SEHNR, FQNEAQ (reference sequence). Trimming removed 2 bases at V and 0 bases at J, with 10 bases between.

The gene calls are TRBV6-5 and TRBJ1-2; maybe TRBD1 (5 bases). The CDR3 sequence is 13 residues long. V lost 6 bases, J lost 1 base, and 9 bases lay in between. Germline CDR1 reads MNHEY; CDR2 reads SVGAGI. In DNA form, the CDR3 reads TGTGCCAGCAGGGAGGGGATTAACTATGGCTACACCTTC. This sequence encodes CASREGINYGYTF.

This clone was recorded only once. V is TRBV3-1 (or the pseudogene TRBV3-2) and J is TRBJ2-1; D ambiguous. Germline CDR1 is LGHDT and CDR2 is YNNKEL (reference sequence). Trimming stripped 4 bases from V and 5 bases from J, with 21 bases between. The CDR3 length is 17 residues. The CDR3: CASSRRINQTRDNEQFF. The CDR3 bases are TGTGCCAGCAGCCGCCGAATTAATCAGACCCGGGACAATGAGCAGTTCTTC.